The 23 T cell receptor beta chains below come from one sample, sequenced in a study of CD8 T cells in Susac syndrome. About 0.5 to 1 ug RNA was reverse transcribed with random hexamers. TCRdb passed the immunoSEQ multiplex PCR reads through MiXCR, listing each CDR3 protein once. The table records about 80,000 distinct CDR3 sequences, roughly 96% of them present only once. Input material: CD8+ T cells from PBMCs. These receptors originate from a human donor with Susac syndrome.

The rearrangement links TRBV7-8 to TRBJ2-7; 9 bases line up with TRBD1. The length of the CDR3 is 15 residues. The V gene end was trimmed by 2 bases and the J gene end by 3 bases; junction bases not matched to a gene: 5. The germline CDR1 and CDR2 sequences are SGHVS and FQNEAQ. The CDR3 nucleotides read TGTGCCAGCAGCTTACCGGACAGGGGAGTCTACGAGCAGTACTTC. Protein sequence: CASSLPDRGVYEQYF. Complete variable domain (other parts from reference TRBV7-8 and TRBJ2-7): GAGVSQSPRYKVAKRGQDVALRCDPISGHVSLFWYQQALGQGPEFLTYFQNEAQLDKSGLPSDRFFAERPEGSVSTLKIQRTQQEDSAVYLCASSLPDRGVYEQYFGPGTRLTVT.

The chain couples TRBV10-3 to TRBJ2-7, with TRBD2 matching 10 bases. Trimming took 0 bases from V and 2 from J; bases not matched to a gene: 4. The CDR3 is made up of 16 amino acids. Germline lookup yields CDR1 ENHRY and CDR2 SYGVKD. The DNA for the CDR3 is TGTGCCATCAGTGAGTCTAGCGGGAGGAGACCCTACGAGCAGTACTTC. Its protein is CAISESSGRRPYEQYF.

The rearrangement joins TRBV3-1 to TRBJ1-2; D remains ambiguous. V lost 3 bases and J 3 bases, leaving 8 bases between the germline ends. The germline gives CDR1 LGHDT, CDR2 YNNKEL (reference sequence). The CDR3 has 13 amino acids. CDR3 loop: CASSHPTDYGYTF. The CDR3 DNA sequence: TGTGCCAGCAGCCACCCTACTGACTATGGCTACACCTTC.

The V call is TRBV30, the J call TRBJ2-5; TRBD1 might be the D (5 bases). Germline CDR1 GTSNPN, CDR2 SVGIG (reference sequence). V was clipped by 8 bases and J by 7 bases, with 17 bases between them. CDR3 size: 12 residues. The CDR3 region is CARAGARGTQYF. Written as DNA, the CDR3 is TGTGCCCGCGCTGGGGCCAGAGGGACCCAGTACTTC. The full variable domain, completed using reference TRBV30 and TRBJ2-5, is SQTIHQWPATLVQPVGSPLSLECTVEGTSNPNLYWYRQAAGRGLQLLFYSVGIGQISSEVPQNLSASRPQDRQFILSSKKLLLSDSGFYLCARAGARGTQYFGPGTRLLVL.

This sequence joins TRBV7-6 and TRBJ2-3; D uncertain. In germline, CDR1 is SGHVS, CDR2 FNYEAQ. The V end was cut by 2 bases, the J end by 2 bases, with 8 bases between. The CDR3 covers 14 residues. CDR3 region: CASSLSQITDTQYF. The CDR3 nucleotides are TGTGCCAGCAGCTTATCCCAAATCACAGATACGCAGTATTTT.

The DNA of the CDR3 is TGTGCCAGCAGCGGGACAGGGATAAGCAATCAGCCCCAGCATTTT. It codes for CASSGTGISNQPQHF. The chain links TRBV9 to TRBJ1-5, with 8 bases lining up with TRBD1. This CDR3 is 15 amino acids long. Unmatched junction bases numbered 3, after V lost 3 bases and J lost 1 base. The germline V gene encodes CDR1 SGDLS and CDR2 YYNGEE.

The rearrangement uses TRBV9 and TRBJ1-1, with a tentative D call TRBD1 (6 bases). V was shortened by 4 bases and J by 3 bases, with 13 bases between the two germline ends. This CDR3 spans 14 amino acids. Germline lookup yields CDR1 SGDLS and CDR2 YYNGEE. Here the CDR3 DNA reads TGTGCCAGCAGCCTAGGGGCAGGGGACACTGAAGCTTTCTTT. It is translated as CASSLGAGDTEAFF. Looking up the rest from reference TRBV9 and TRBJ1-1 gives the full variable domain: DSGVTQTPKHLITATGQRVTLRCSPRSGDLSVYWYQQSLDQGLQFLIQYYNGEERAKGNILERFSAQQFPDLHSELNLSSLELGDSALYFCASSLGAGDTEAFFGQGTRLTVV.

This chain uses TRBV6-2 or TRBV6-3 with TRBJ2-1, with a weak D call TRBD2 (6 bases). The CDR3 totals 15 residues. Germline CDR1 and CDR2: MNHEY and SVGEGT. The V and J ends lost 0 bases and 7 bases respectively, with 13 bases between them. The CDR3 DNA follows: TGTGCCAGCAGTTACTCGACGCGGGACGGGAATGAGCAGTTCTTC. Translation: CASSYSTRDGNEQFF.

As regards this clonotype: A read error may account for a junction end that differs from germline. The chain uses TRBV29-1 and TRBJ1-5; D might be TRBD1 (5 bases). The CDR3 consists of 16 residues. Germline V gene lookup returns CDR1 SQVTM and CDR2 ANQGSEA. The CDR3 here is CSAPEGRVKSNRPQHF. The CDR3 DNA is TGCAGCGCTCCGGAGGGGAGGGTCAAGAGTAATCGGCCCCAGCATTTT. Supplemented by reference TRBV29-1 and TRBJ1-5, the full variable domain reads SAVISQKPSRDICQRGTSLTIQCQVDSQVTMMFWYRQQPGQSLTLIATANQGSEATYESGFVIDKFPISRPNLTFSTLTVSNMSPEDSSIYLCSAPEGRVKSNRPQHFGDGTRLSIL.

The CDR3 here is CASSLARGRETQYF. DNA of the CDR3: TGTGCCAGCAGCTTGGCCAGGGGAAGAGAGACCCAGTACTTC. This chain uses TRBV5-6 with TRBJ2-5; a possible D gene is TRBD1 (6 bases). The germline CDR1 and CDR2 sequences are SGHDT and YYEEEE. There are 14 residues in the CDR3. The V and J ends lost 0 bases and 4 bases respectively, with 10 bases between them. Using reference TRBV5-6 and TRBJ2-5 for the parts outside the CDR3, the full variable domain is DAGVTQSPTHLIKTRGQQVTLRCSPKSGHDTVSWYQQALGQGPQFIFQYYEEEERQRGNFPDRFSGHQFPNYSSELNVNALLLGDSALYLCASSLARGRETQYFGPGTRLLVL.

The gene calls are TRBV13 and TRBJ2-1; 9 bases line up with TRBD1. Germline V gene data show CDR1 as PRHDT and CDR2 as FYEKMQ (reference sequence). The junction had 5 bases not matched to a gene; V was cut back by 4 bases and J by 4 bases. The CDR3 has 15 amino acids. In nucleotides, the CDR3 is TGTGCCAGCAGCTCCCGGGACAGGGCATACAATGAGCAGTTCTTC. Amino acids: CASSSRDRAYNEQFF. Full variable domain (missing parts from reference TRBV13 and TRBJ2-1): AAGVIQSPRHLIKEKRETATLKCYPIPRHDTVYWYQQGPGQDPQFLISFYEKMQSDKGSIPDRFSAQQFSDYHSELNMSSLELGDSALYFCASSSRDRAYNEQFFGPGTRLTVL.

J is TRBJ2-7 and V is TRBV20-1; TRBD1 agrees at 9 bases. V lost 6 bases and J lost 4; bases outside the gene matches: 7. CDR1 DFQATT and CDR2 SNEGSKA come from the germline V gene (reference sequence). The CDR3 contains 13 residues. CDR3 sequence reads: CSASGTGLYEQYV. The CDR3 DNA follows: TGCAGTGCGTCCGGGACAGGGCTATACGAGCAGTACGTC.

The CDR3, as DNA: TGTGCCAGCAGCGCTAGCGGTAGCACAGATACGCAGTATTTT. Protein: CASSASGSTDTQYF. This chain connects TRBV9 to TRBJ2-3; 7 bases align to TRBD2. The germline V gene encodes CDR1 SGDLS and CDR2 YYNGEE. V shed 3 bases and J 0 bases; nucleotides not matched to a gene: 1. CDR3 length: 14 residues.

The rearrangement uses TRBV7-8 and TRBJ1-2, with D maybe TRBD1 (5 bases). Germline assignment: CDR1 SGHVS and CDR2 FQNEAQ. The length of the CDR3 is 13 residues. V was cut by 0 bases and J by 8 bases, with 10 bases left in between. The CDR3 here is CASSLAWGSGYTF. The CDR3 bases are TGTGCCAGCAGCTTAGCGTGGGGGAGCGGCTACACCTTC.

CDR3: CASSHGNQPQHF. CDR3 DNA sequence: TGTGCCAGCTCGCACGGCAATCAGCCCCAGCATTTT. The chain links TRBV5-6 to TRBJ1-5; D is unresolved. Germline values: CDR1 SGHDT, CDR2 YYEEEE. The CDR3 length is 12 residues. With 7 bases removed from V and 2 bases from J, the gap between germline ends came to 7 bases.

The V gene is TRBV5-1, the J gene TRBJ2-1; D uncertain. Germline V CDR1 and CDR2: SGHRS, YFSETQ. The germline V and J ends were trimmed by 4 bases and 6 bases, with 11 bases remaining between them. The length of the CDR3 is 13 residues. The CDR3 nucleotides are TGCGCCAGCAGCCTATCTCAGCGCAATGAGCAGTTCTTC. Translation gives CASSLSQRNEQFF. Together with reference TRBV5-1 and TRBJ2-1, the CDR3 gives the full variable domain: KAGVTQTPRYLIKTRGQQVTLSCSPISGHRSVSWYQQTPGQGLQFLFEYFSETQRNKGNFPGRFSGRQFSNSRSEMNVSTLELGDSALYLCASSLSQRNEQFFGPGTRLTVL.

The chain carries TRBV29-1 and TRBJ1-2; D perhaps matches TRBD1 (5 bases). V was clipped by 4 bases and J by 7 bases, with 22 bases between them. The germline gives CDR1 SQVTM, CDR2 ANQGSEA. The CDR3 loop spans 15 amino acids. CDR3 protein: CSVVARDLGAGGYTF. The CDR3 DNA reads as TGCAGCGTTGTTGCCAGGGACCTCGGCGCGGGTGGCTACACCTTC.

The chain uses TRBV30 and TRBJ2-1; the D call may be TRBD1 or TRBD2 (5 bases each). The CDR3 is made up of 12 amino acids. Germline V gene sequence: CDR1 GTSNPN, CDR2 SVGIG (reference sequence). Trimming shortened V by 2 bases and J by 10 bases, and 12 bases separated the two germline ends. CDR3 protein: CAWSFTGGEQFF. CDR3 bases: TGTGCCTGGAGTTTTACAGGAGGAGAGCAGTTCTTC.

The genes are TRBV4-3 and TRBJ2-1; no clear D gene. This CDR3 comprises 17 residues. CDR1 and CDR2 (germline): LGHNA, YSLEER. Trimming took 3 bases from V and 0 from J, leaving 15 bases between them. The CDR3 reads CASSQKRPCPSYNEQFF. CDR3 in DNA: TGCGCCAGCAGCCAGAAACGCCCGTGCCCCTCCTACAATGAGCAGTTCTTC.

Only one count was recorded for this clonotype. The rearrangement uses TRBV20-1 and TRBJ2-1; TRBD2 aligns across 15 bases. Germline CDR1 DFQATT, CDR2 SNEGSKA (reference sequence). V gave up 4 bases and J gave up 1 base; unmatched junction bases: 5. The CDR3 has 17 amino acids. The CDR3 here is CSAKPGLAGGSYNEQFF. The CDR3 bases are TGCAGTGCTAAACCGGGACTAGCGGGGGGTTCCTACAATGAGCAGTTCTTC.

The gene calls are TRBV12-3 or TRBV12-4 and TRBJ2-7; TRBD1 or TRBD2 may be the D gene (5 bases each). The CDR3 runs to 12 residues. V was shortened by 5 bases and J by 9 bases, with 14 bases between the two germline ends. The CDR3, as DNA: TGTGCCAGCAGTCCCGGGACCGGCCCGCAGTACTTC. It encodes CASSPGTGPQYF.

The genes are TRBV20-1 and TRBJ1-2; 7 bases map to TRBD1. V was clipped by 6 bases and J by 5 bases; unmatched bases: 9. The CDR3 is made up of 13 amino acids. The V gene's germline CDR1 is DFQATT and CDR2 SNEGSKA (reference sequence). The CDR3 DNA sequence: TGCAGTGCCCAAGACAGGGTAGAATATGGCTACACCTTC. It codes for CSAQDRVEYGYTF.

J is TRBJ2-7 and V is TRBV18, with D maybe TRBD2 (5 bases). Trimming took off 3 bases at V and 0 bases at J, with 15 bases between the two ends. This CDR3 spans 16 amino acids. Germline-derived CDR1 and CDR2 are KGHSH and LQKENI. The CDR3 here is CASSPRRRFSSYEQYV. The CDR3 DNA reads TGTGCCAGCTCACCGAGGCGGAGGTTTAGCTCCTACGAGCAGTACGTC.